This T cell receptor (beta chain) was retrieved from a study of cytomegalovirus exposure and HLA in healthy donors. Whole-study findings and limits: Sequences of the TCR beta chain were said to predict the HLA-A and HLA-B alleles of most subjects accurately. Indistinguishable V segments such as TRBV6-2 and TRBV6-3 were excluded.

With respect to this clone: As yet, its antigen is unknown.

Germline CDR1 reads MDHEN; CDR2 reads SYDVKM. V lost 6 bases and J lost 0, with 18 bases in between. The CDR3 spans 17 residues. 13 Jbeta primers and 60 Vbeta primers were used for the PCR. Produced via immunoSEQ multiplex PCR; TCRdb's table is partial and in-frame only. The sample holds around 150,000 clones, around 85% seen once. The sample comprised PBMCs. V and J are TRBV28 and TRBJ1-3, with a tentative D call TRBD1 (5 bases). The sequence came from a woman aged 25 to 39 in good health and CMV-seronegative. The CDR3 DNA follows: TGTGCCAGCAGCGGGGAGGGGCCACTGAGCTCTGGAAACACCATATATTTT. It translates to CASSGEGPLSSGNTIYF.